This T cell receptor (beta chain) was sequenced in a study of blood T cell repertoires in COVID-19. Symptom resolution, clearance, or two negative PCRs marked donors in Cohort 3 as recovered. Method: immunoSEQ multiplex PCR; TCRdb's copy keeps in-frame clones and lacks some. The sample carries approximately 300,000 clones, around 90% recorded once. Looked up from germline, CDR1 is SGHTS and CDR2 is YDEGEE. The CDR3 consists of 13 residues. V shed 0 bases and J shed 11 bases, with 9 bases lying between them. The material sequenced was PBMCs or T cells enriched from blood (not recorded which). This receptor was identified in a man aged 55 to 70 who had recovered from COVID-19. The chain recombines TRBV5-8 with TRBJ1-6, with D perhaps matching TRBD1 (5 bases). In nucleotides, the CDR3 is TGTGCCAGCAGCTTGGTACGGGGGACACCCCTCCACTTT. Its protein product is CASSLVRGTPLHF.